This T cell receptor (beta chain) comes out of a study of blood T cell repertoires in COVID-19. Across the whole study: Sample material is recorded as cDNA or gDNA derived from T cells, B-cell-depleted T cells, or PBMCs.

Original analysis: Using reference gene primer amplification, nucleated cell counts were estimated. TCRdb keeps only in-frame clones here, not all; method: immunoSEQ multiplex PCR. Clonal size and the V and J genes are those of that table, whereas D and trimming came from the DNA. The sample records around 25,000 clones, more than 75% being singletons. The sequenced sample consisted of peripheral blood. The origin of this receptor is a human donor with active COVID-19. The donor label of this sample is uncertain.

For the CDR3, the DNA is TGTGCCAGCAGGCGAATGACAGGGTTTCGCGGCTACACCTTC. Residues: CASRRMTGFRGYTF. The genes are TRBV9 and TRBJ1-2; 7 positions agree with TRBD1. V dropped 5 bases and J dropped 8; count of bases not matched to a gene: 12. The CDR3 runs 14 residues. Germline CDR1 is SGDLS and CDR2 is YYNGEE.